This T cell receptor beta chain was captured by sequencing in a study of control samples from healthy donors and cancer patients. Some clones are missing from TCRdb's copy, which holds only in-frame ones; the method was immunoSEQ multiplex PCR. This table holds 100,000 to 150,000 clones, about 87% found once. The CDR3 has 16 residues. Germline loops: CDR1 MNHNS, CDR2 SASEGT. V gave up 0 bases and J gave up 5 bases; unmatched junction bases: 7. The J gene is TRBJ2-5, the V gene TRBV6-1, with TRBD2 matching over 9 bases. Sequenced: blood. The sequence derives from a man aged 55 to 70 in good health. The CDR3, as DNA: TGTGCCAGCAGTGAAGCACCAGCGGGGGGCGGGGAGACCCAGTACTTC. The encoded protein is CASSEAPAGGGETQYF.